Shown below are 25 T cell receptor beta chains from a single sample sequenced in a study of blood T cell repertoires in COVID-19. The protocol was immunoSEQ multiplex PCR, while the TCRdb copy is restricted to in-frame clones and leaves out a portion. The repertoire includes 150,000 to 200,000 clones, around 87% of them detected once, and 2.7% sits in the top ten. Input material: peripheral blood. Source of these receptors: a man aged 35 to 55 with active or convalescent COVID-19.

V is TRBV14 and J is TRBJ2-4, with 8 bases lining up with TRBD2. This CDR3 is 14 amino acids long. The germline CDR1 and CDR2 sequences are SGHDN and FVKESK. V shed 1 base, J shed 7 bases, and the junction held 3 bases outside the gene matches. The CDR3 bases are TGTGCCAGCAGCCAAGCCGGGACTAGGAACATTCAGTACTTC. This sequence encodes CASSQAGTRNIQYF.

The V gene is TRBV11-2, the J gene TRBJ2-2; 9 bases map to TRBD1. This CDR3 contains 16 residues. CDR1 is SGHAT and CDR2 is FQNNGV in the germline V gene. The V gene end was trimmed by 4 bases and the J gene end by 0 bases; junction bases not matched to a gene: 3. CDR3 sequence (DNA): TGTGCCAGCAGCTCCCGGGACAGGGCGAACACCGGGGAGCTGTTTTTT. Its translation: CASSSRDRANTGELFF.

V is TRBV18 and J is TRBJ2-1, with D uncertain. This CDR3 has 14 residues. V shed 4 bases and J shed 10 bases, with 17 bases lying between them. The germline gives CDR1 KGHSH, CDR2 LQKENI. The CDR3 DNA is TGTGCCAGCTCACAAAAACTCGACCGGCGGGAGCAGTTCTTC. Amino acids: CASSQKLDRREQFF.

V and J are TRBV7-6 and TRBJ2-7, with 7 bases identical to TRBD1. The CDR3 sequence is 16 residues long. V gave up 1 base and J gave up 5 bases; unmatched junction bases: 11. The germline gives CDR1 SGHVS, CDR2 FNYEAQ. The CDR3 protein is CASSLVAGGQSHEQYF. The CDR3 DNA follows: TGTGCCAGCAGCTTAGTTGCAGGGGGACAGTCCCACGAGCAGTACTTC.

In DNA form, the CDR3 reads TGTGCCAGCAGCTTGGGACTAGCAGGCGACGAGCAGTACTTC. Residues: CASSLGLAGDEQYF. This chain uses TRBV11-3 with TRBJ2-7; 9 nucleotides agree with TRBD2. The V gene end was trimmed by 3 bases and the J gene end by 5 bases; junction bases not matched to a gene: 5. The germline V gene has CDR1 SGHNT and CDR2 YENEEA. The CDR3 covers 14 residues.

The chain has TRBV4-2 and TRBJ1-2; unclear D gene. The CDR3 length is 13 residues. From germline, CDR1 is LGHNA and CDR2 YNFKEQ. Trimming removed 2 bases at V and 8 bases at J, with 12 bases between. In nucleotides, the CDR3 is TGTGCCAGCAGCCAATTCCAGGCGGGAGGCTACACCTTC. Translating gives CASSQFQAGGYTF.

This sequence joins TRBV19 and TRBJ1-1; possible D gene TRBD1, 5 bases. The germline V gene has CDR1 LNHDA and CDR2 SQIVND (reference sequence). V was trimmed by 5 bases and J by 1 base, leaving 11 bases between them. CDR3 length: 14 amino acids. Here the CDR3 DNA reads TGTGCCAGTAGTCACGGGGGGTGGAACACTGAAGCTTTCTTT. This sequence encodes CASSHGGWNTEAFF.

V is TRBV9 and J is TRBJ1-5; 8 bases match TRBD1. The V and J ends lost 0 bases and 5 bases, in that order; junction bases with no gene match: 1. This CDR3 contains 14 residues. Germline values: CDR1 SGDLS, CDR2 YYNGEE. The CDR3 sequence is CASSVDRGYQPQHF. The CDR3 DNA is TGTGCCAGCAGCGTAGACAGGGGGTATCAGCCCCAGCATTTT.

On this clone: At one of its ends the junction is not consistent with the germline gene, which may arise from a read error. The chain has TRBV11-3 and TRBJ2-4, with D possibly matching TRBD1 (6 bases). CDR1 and CDR2 from the germline V gene are SGHNT and YENEEA. This CDR3 comprises 15 residues. The CDR3 nucleotides read TGTGCCAGCACCTTAGTGGGGGCCGGCAAAAACATTCAGTACTTC. The encoded protein is CASTLVGAGKNIQYF.

The chain joins TRBV12-5 to TRBJ2-7; 7 bases are shared with TRBD1. The CDR3 extends over 13 amino acids. The germline V gene encodes CDR1 LGHNT and CDR2 FRNRAP. Trimming at V came to 2 bases and at J to 3 bases, leaving 1 base not matched to a gene. CDR3 amino acids: CASGLRDSYEQYF. The CDR3 coding sequence is TGTGCTAGTGGTTTGAGGGACAGCTACGAGCAGTACTTC.

In regard to this clone: Within the sample, other DNA sequences also encode this same CDR3. This chain connects TRBV5-1 to TRBJ1-1; 8 nucleotides agree with TRBD1. In germline, CDR1 is SGHRS, CDR2 YFSETQ. The CDR3 runs 15 residues. The ends lost 0 bases at V and 1 base at J; junction bases unmatched: 2. The CDR3 sequence is CASSLGQGANTEAFF. As DNA, the CDR3 is TGCGCCAGCAGCTTGGGGCAGGGGGCGAACACTGAAGCTTTCTTT.

This rearrangement joins TRBV19 to TRBJ1-6; 7 bases fit TRBD1. CDR1 and CDR2 (germline): LNHDA, SQIVND (reference sequence). This CDR3 has 13 amino acids. With 7 bases clipped from V and 7 bases from J, the junction kept 4 bases outside the gene matches. CDR3 sequence: CASKQGLNSPLHF. CDR3 bases: TGTGCCAGTAAACAGGGGCTCAATTCACCCCTCCACTTT.

CDR3 residues: CASIGNTEAFF. Here the CDR3 DNA reads TGTGCCAGCATCGGGAACACTGAAGCTTTCTTT. The gene calls are TRBV28 and TRBJ1-1; D ambiguous. V shed 7 bases and J shed 1 base, with 4 bases lying between them. Germline CDR1 is MDHEN and CDR2 is SYDVKM. CDR3 length: 11 amino acids.

This rearrangement joins TRBV10-3 to TRBJ2-5; 12 nucleotides align to TRBD2. V lost 4 bases, J lost 2 bases, and 2 bases stayed unmatched. The CDR3 has 15 residues. Germline values: CDR1 ENHRY, CDR2 SYGVKD. This chain's CDR3 is CAISGTSGDQETQYF. The CDR3 DNA reads TGTGCCATCAGTGGGACTAGCGGGGATCAAGAGACCCAGTACTTC.

This clone has a handful of counts. J is TRBJ1-6 and V is TRBV4-1, with TRBD1 matching 8 bases. Germline CDR1 is MGHRA and CDR2 is YSYEKL. The CDR3 loop spans 15 amino acids. V lost 5 bases and J lost 7; bases outside the gene matches: 7. The CDR3 here is CASSTSGQGNSPLHF. The CDR3 DNA sequence: TGCGCCAGCAGCACCTCCGGACAGGGAAATTCACCCCTCCACTTT.

The genes are TRBV10-3 and TRBJ1-5; D may be TRBD1 (6 bases). In germline, CDR1 is ENHRY, CDR2 SYGVKD. The CDR3 has 14 amino acids. Deletions cut 3 bases from V and 4 bases from J, with 10 bases between. The CDR3 sequence is CAISDPGENQPQHF. CDR3 sequence (DNA): TGTGCCATCAGTGACCCAGGGGAAAATCAGCCCCAGCATTTT.

The genes are TRBV19 and TRBJ2-7; 8 nucleotides match TRBD1. V lost 7 bases to trimming and J lost 3 bases; unmatched junction nucleotides: 8. The germline V gene encodes CDR1 LNHDA and CDR2 SQIVND (reference sequence). This CDR3 contains 14 residues. This chain's CDR3 is CASKGTGEFYEQYF. In DNA form, the CDR3 reads TGTGCCAGTAAAGGGACAGGAGAGTTCTACGAGCAGTACTTC.

The chain uses TRBV6-6 and TRBJ2-3; 9 bases fit TRBD2. Germline V gives CDR1 MNHNY, CDR2 SVGAGI (reference sequence). With 6 bases clipped from V and 1 base from J, the junction kept 2 bases outside the gene matches. The CDR3 loop spans 14 amino acids. The CDR3: CASRSSGGTDTQYF. The CDR3 nucleotides read TGTGCCAGCAGGTCTAGCGGGGGCACAGATACGCAGTATTTT.

The J gene is TRBJ1-1, the V gene TRBV11-2, with D unclear. The CDR3 sequence is 11 residues long. Trimming pared 4 bases from V and 4 bases from J, leaving 4 bases between. Germline V gene sequence: CDR1 SGHAT, CDR2 FQNNGV. The CDR3 here is CASSSGTEAFF. CDR3 sequence (DNA): TGTGCCAGCAGCTCCGGCACTGAAGCTTTCTTT.

This sequence joins TRBV9 and TRBJ2-2; TRBD1 matches at 9 bases. V lost 3 bases to trimming and J lost 4 bases; unmatched junction nucleotides: 7. In germline, CDR1 is SGDLS, CDR2 YYNGEE. The CDR3 is 16 residues long. CDR3 bases: TGTGCCAGCAGCGCCACCGGGACAGGGAGCACCGGGGAGCTGTTTTTT. This encodes CASSATGTGSTGELFF.

The chain uses TRBV5-6 and TRBJ1-5; possibly TRBD1 for D (6 bases). This CDR3 has 15 amino acids. Germline-derived CDR1 and CDR2 are SGHDT and YYEEEE. V gave up 3 bases and J gave up 7 bases, with 17 bases separating them. CDR3 amino acids: CASSSVQGRDQPQHF. Written as DNA, the CDR3 is TGTGCCAGCAGCTCGGTACAGGGAAGGGACCAGCCCCAGCATTTT.

The chain is built from TRBV5-1 and TRBJ1-2; D is possibly TRBD1 (6 bases). Per the germline V gene, CDR1 is SGHRS and CDR2 is YFSETQ. The V end was cut by 0 bases, the J end by 8 bases, with 11 bases between. CDR3 length: 13 amino acids. In DNA, the CDR3 is TGCGCCAGCAGCTTGGTGGGGGCCGAAGGCTACACCTTC. It encodes CASSLVGAEGYTF.

This chain uses TRBV19 with TRBJ1-1; maybe TRBD1 (5 bases). V dropped 5 bases and J dropped 4 bases, with 17 bases sitting between them. Germline V gene lookup returns CDR1 LNHDA and CDR2 SQIVND (reference sequence). The CDR3 has 15 residues. CDR3 nucleotides: TGTGCCAGTAGTCCAGGGTTAAAAGTAGGCACTGAAGCTTTCTTT. Encoded protein: CASSPGLKVGTEAFF. The full variable domain, rest sourced from reference TRBV19 and TRBJ1-1, is DGGITQSPKYLFRKEGQNVTLSCEQNLNHDAMYWYRQDPGQGLRLIYYSQIVNDFQKGDIAEGYSVSREKKESFPLTVTSAQKNPTAFYLCASSPGLKVGTEAFFGQGTRLTVV.

This chain links TRBV5-1 with TRBJ2-6; TRBD2 agrees at 8 bases. This CDR3 is built from 21 residues. CDR1 is SGHRS and CDR2 is YFSETQ in the germline V gene. With 4 bases clipped from V and 0 bases from J, the junction kept 18 bases outside the gene matches. The CDR3 loop is CASSGAGGGSTGFSGANVLTF. The CDR3, as DNA: TGCGCCAGCAGCGGCGCGGGGGGTGGTAGTACAGGTTTCTCTGGGGCCAACGTCCTGACTTTC. The whole variable domain, remainder taken from reference TRBV5-1 and TRBJ2-6, is KAGVTQTPRYLIKTRGQQVTLSCSPISGHRSVSWYQQTPGQGLQFLFEYFSETQRNKGNFPGRFSGRQFSNSRSEMNVSTLELGDSALYLCASSGAGGGSTGFSGANVLTFGAGSRLTVL.

The chain's CDR3 is CASSPGTGRDGYTF. The CDR3 DNA follows: TGTGCCAGCAGTCCCGGGACAGGGAGAGATGGCTACACCTTC. The genes are TRBV28 and TRBJ1-2, with 9 bases matching TRBD1. The ends lost 5 bases at V and 6 bases at J; junction bases unmatched: 7. The germline CDR1 and CDR2 sequences are MDHEN and SYDVKM. This CDR3 region has 14 residues.